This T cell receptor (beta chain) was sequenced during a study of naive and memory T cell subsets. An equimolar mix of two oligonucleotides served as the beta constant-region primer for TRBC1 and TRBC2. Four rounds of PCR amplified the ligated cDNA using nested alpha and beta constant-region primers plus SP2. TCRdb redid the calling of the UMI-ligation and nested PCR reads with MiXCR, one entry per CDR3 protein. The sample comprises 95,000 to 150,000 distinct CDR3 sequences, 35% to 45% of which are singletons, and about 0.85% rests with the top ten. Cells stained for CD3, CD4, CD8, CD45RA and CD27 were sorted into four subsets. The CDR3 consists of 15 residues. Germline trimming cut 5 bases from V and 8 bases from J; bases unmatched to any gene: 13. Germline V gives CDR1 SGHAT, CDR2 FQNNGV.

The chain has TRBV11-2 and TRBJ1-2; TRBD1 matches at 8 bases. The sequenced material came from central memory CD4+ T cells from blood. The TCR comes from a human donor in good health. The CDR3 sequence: CASSLRTGWEIGYTF. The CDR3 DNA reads TGTGCCAGCAGCCTAAGGACAGGGTGGGAGATCGGCTACACCTTC. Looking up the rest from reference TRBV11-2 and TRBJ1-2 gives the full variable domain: EAGVAQSPRYKIIEKRQSVAFWCNPISGHATLYWYQQILGQGPKLLIQFQNNGVVDDSQLPKDRFSAERLKGVDSTLKIQPAKLEDSAVYLCASSLRTGWEIGYTFGSGTRLTVV.